This TCR beta chain is drawn from a study of T cell responses to AZD1222 COVID-19 vaccine. The assay was immunoSEQ multiplex PCR, and TCRdb's table has in-frame clones only and misses some. This sample carries over 150,000 clones, 88% of them seen once, and the ten largest clones take less than 6.5%. Study-level results: Spike-specific TCR breadth and depth rose after two AZD1222 doses. Every sample of the repertoires postdated the peak T cell response. Among vaccine-associated CD4 TCRs, coverage spanned spike, with dominance at 160-218 and 743-854. Clonal diversity was possibly underestimated, and the donors were mostly white British, with more females.

The germline V gene has CDR1 LGHDT and CDR2 YNNKEL (reference sequence). This CDR3 comprises 16 residues. V lost 0 bases and J lost 4, with 13 bases in between. As to this clone: Its antigen is unknown.

The sample here was peripheral blood, taken on day 0 of AZD1222 vaccination. The sequence was collected from an adult in good health. The gene calls are TRBV3-1 (or the pseudogene TRBV3-2) and TRBJ1-5; possible D gene TRBD1, 6 bases. CDR3 protein: CASSQEFTGRNQPQHF. CDR3 DNA sequence: TGTGCCAGCAGCCAAGAATTCACAGGGAGGAATCAGCCCCAGCATTTT.